These 31 T cell receptor beta chains share one sample of origin, sequenced in a study of blood T cell repertoires in COVID-19. Assay used: immunoSEQ multiplex PCR; TCRdb lists only in-frame clones, some missing. The table lists 150,000 to 250,000 clones, approximately 80% of them singletons. Sequencing was performed on peripheral blood. The receptor set was obtained from a human donor with acute or convalescent COVID-19. The donor label of this sample is uncertain.

The chain uses TRBV30 and TRBJ1-3, with D possibly matching TRBD1 (6 bases). Trimming stripped 3 bases from V and 0 bases from J, with 9 bases between. The germline CDR1 and CDR2 sequences are GTSNPN and SVGIG (reference sequence). The CDR3 contains 14 residues. CDR3 region: CAWSQQGSGNTIYF. CDR3 nucleotides: TGTGCCTGGAGCCAACAGGGCTCTGGAAACACCATATATTTT.

A few counts support this clone. The chain recombines TRBV24-1 with TRBJ2-3, with D perhaps matching TRBD1 (6 bases). Germline V gene sequence: CDR1 KGHDR, CDR2 SFDVKD. There are 15 residues in the CDR3. Trimming cost V 5 bases and J 4 bases, with 15 bases left between them. CDR3 nucleotide sequence: TGTGCCACCAGTGGGGCCTCAGGGGCTGCAGATACGCAGTATTTT. Translated: CATSGASGAADTQYF.

J is TRBJ2-7 and V is TRBV28, with 10 bases matching TRBD1. J was trimmed by 7 bases and V by 4 bases; bases with no gene match: 7. CDR1 and CDR2 from the germline V gene are MDHEN and SYDVKM. The CDR3 is 14 amino acids. The CDR3 nucleotides are TGTGCCAGCAGTTCCGGGACAGGGGCCAGGGAGCAGTACTTC. Protein: CASSSGTGAREQYF.

The V gene is TRBV9, the J gene TRBJ2-6, with D possibly TRBD2 on 5 matching bases. The CDR3 length is 15 residues. Trimming pared 4 bases from V and 2 bases from J, leaving 10 bases between. The germline gives CDR1 SGDLS, CDR2 YYNGEE. The CDR3 loop reads CASSPSGAGANVLTF. CDR3 coding DNA: TGTGCCAGCAGCCCCTCCGGGGCTGGGGCCAACGTCCTGACTTTC.

The chain uses TRBV5-4 and TRBJ2-2; 15 nucleotides line up with TRBD2. V lost 9 bases to trimming and J lost 7 bases; unmatched junction nucleotides: 4. This CDR3 has 14 residues. Germline CDR1 reads SGHNT; CDR2 reads YYREEE (reference sequence). The CDR3 nucleotides read TGTGCCACGGGACTAGCGGGAGGCGGCGGGGAGCTGTTTTTT. Protein: CATGLAGGGGELFF.

This clone is a singleton in its sample. The rearrangement uses TRBV6-5 and TRBJ2-6; 7 bases are shared with TRBD2. With 7 bases clipped from V and 2 bases from J, the junction kept 5 bases outside the gene matches. The CDR3 is made up of 15 amino acids. Germline lookup yields CDR1 MNHEY and CDR2 SVGAGI. The CDR3: CASTLGRAGANVLTF. As DNA, the CDR3 is TGTGCCAGCACCTTAGGGAGGGCTGGGGCCAACGTCCTGACTTTC.

V is TRBV15 and J is TRBJ1-5; TRBD1 matches at 7 bases. The germline V gene has CDR1 LNHNV and CDR2 YYDKDF (reference sequence). V lost 5 bases to trimming and J lost 7 bases; unmatched junction nucleotides: 8. CDR3 length: 14 amino acids. In nucleotides, the CDR3 is TGTGCCACCAGCGTACAGGGGTCCGACCAGCCCCAGCATTTT. Amino acid sequence: CATSVQGSDQPQHF.

The CDR3 is CASSQRTGDSTGELFF. CDR3 nucleotide sequence: TGTGCCAGCAGCCAGAGGACAGGGGATTCCACCGGGGAGCTGTTTTTT. This sequence joins TRBV3-1 (or the pseudogene TRBV3-2) and TRBJ2-2; TRBD1 agrees at 9 bases. Germline CDR1 LGHDT, CDR2 YNNKEL (reference sequence). J was trimmed by 4 bases and V by 3 bases; bases with no gene match: 6. CDR3 length equals 16 residues.

The chain uses TRBV19 and TRBJ2-1; 7 nucleotides agree with TRBD2. In germline, CDR1 is LNHDA, CDR2 SQIVND (reference sequence). Germline trimming cut 6 bases from V and 3 bases from J; bases unmatched to any gene: 8. This CDR3 has 15 amino acids. CDR3 bases: TGTGCCAGTAGCCCAGAGCGGGGACGCTACAATGAGCAGTTCTTC. It is translated as CASSPERGRYNEQFF.

This chain joins TRBV2 and TRBJ1-1; 10 bases match TRBD1. The CDR3 spans 15 residues. V shed 6 bases, J shed 3 bases, and the junction held 7 bases outside the gene matches. Germline V CDR1 and CDR2: SNHLY, FYNNEI. CDR3 amino acids: CASRARTGGDTEAFF. As DNA, the CDR3 is TGTGCCAGCAGGGCAAGGACAGGGGGGGACACTGAAGCTTTCTTT.

The V and J genes are TRBV7-2 and TRBJ2-1, with D tentatively TRBD2 (6 bases). Germline loops: CDR1 SGHTA, CDR2 FQGNSA. The CDR3 sequence is 15 residues long. The V and J ends lost 5 bases and 5 bases respectively, with 16 bases between them. The CDR3 DNA reads TGTGCCAGCAGCCCGGAGGGCAGGCCGAACAATGAGCAGTTCTTC. Its protein product is CASSPEGRPNNEQFF.

J is TRBJ2-5 and V is TRBV4-2; TRBD1 is a possible D gene (5 bases). The CDR3 is 15 residues long. The V gene lost 0 bases and the J gene lost 1 base, with 9 bases spanning the gap. The germline CDR1 and CDR2 sequences are LGHNA and YNFKEQ. DNA of the CDR3: TGTGCCAGCAGCCAAGAAGGGGCAGGCCAAGAGACCCAGTACTTC. Its protein is CASSQEGAGQETQYF.

This clone was picked up one time. V is TRBV5-1 and J is TRBJ1-4, with 11 bases aligning to TRBD1. Germline lookup yields CDR1 SGHRS and CDR2 YFSETQ. The CDR3 runs to 18 residues. V shed 4 bases and J 1 base; nucleotides not matched to a gene: 9. The DNA for the CDR3 is TGCGCCAGCAGCGCCAGGACAGGGGGCATGGAAACTAATGAAAAACTGTTTTTT. Protein: CASSARTGGMETNEKLFF. The variable domain in full, completed from reference TRBV5-1 and TRBJ1-4, reads KAGVTQTPRYLIKTRGQQVTLSCSPISGHRSVSWYQQTPGQGLQFLFEYFSETQRNKGNFPGRFSGRQFSNSRSEMNVSTLELGDSALYLCASSARTGGMETNEKLFFGSGTQLSVL.

This clone was picked up one time. The gene calls are TRBV28 and TRBJ2-7; 8 nucleotides agree with TRBD2. V was clipped by 6 bases and J by 2 bases; unmatched bases: 9. The length of the CDR3 is 15 residues. Germline CDR1 reads MDHEN; CDR2 reads SYDVKM. The CDR3 region is CASSPGGGRAYEQYF. DNA for the CDR3: TGTGCCAGCAGCCCCGGGGGGGGAAGAGCCTACGAGCAGTACTTC.

The CDR3 spells CAWATGDTKGREDEQFF. DNA of the CDR3: TGTGCCTGGGCGACAGGGGACACGAAAGGCAGGGAAGATGAGCAGTTCTTC. The chain employs TRBV30 and TRBJ2-1, with TRBD1 matching over 8 bases. The germline CDR1 and CDR2 sequences are GTSNPN and SVGIG (reference sequence). V lost 5 bases to trimming and J lost 8 bases; unmatched junction nucleotides: 20. The CDR3 totals 17 residues.

The V gene is TRBV6-1, the J gene TRBJ2-6; D gene unclear. The germline gives CDR1 MNHNS, CDR2 SASEGT. CDR3 size: 16 residues. V lost 0 bases and J 1 base, leaving 7 bases between the germline ends. The CDR3 region has the DNA TGTGCCAGCAGTGAAGCTCCCGGGTCTGGGGCCAACGTCCTGACTTTC. The encoded protein is CASSEAPGSGANVLTF.

Only one count was recorded for this clone. The J gene is TRBJ1-3, the V gene TRBV30; 7 bases match TRBD1. Germline assignment: CDR1 GTSNPN and CDR2 SVGIG (reference sequence). V dropped 5 bases and J dropped 4; count of bases not matched to a gene: 8. CDR3 size: 14 residues. The CDR3 region is CAWASDRAGNTIYF. Here the CDR3 DNA reads TGTGCCTGGGCCAGCGACAGGGCGGGAAACACCATATATTTT. The complete variable domain, with remaining parts taken from reference TRBV30 and TRBJ1-3, reads SQTIHQWPATLVQPVGSPLSLECTVEGTSNPNLYWYRQAAGRGLQLLFYSVGIGQISSEVPQNLSASRPQDRQFILSSKKLLLSDSGFYLCAWASDRAGNTIYFGEGSWLTVV.

In its sample, this clone was seen a few times. The rearrangement uses TRBV7-3 and TRBJ1-2; D is ambiguous. The CDR3 consists of 12 residues. V was pared by 5 bases and J by 4 bases, with 8 bases between. Per germline, CDR1 SGHTA and CDR2 FQGTGA. The CDR3 DNA reads as TGTGCCAGCAGCCTTGAGGGCTATGGCTACACCTTC. This gives the protein CASSLEGYGYTF.

This chain joins TRBV7-2 and TRBJ2-3; perhaps TRBD2 as D (6 bases). Between the trimmed V and J ends, which lost 3 bases and 7 bases, there was a span of 17 bases. Germline V CDR1 and CDR2: SGHTA, FQGNSA. This CDR3 contains 15 residues. Written as DNA, the CDR3 is TGTGCCAGCAGCTTCACCTTGGACTACGGACATACGCAGTATTTT. It translates to CASSFTLDYGHTQYF.

This clone was seen a few times. This chain joins TRBV19 and TRBJ1-2, with TRBD1 matching over 7 bases. The CDR3 covers 15 residues. J gave up 7 bases and V 8 bases, and 16 bases lay outside the gene matches. The V gene's germline CDR1 is LNHDA and CDR2 SQIVND (reference sequence). The DNA for the CDR3 is TGTGCCAGTCGACTAGAGGGCACAGGGGTTCGTGGCTACACCTTC. Translating it yields CASRLEGTGVRGYTF.

This chain connects TRBV7-3 to TRBJ2-1; a possible D gene is TRBD2 (6 bases). The CDR3 extends over 15 amino acids. The germline gives CDR1 SGHTA, CDR2 FQGTGA. The ends were cut back, 5 bases at V and 10 bases at J, with 21 bases in the middle. DNA of the CDR3: TGTGCCAGCAGCCCCCAAGGGACTGCCTCTGGCGAGCAGTTCTTC. Its protein product is CASSPQGTASGEQFF.

This chain uses TRBV6-1 with TRBJ1-3; maybe TRBD1 (6 bases). The CDR3 covers 19 residues. Per the germline V gene, CDR1 is MNHNS and CDR2 is SASEGT. V was trimmed by 2 bases and J by 2 bases, leaving 22 bases between them. For the CDR3, the DNA is TGTGCCAGCAGTGAAAACCACGCGGGGGCAGGGATCACTGGAAACACCATATATTTT. Its protein is CASSENHAGAGITGNTIYF.

The CDR3 loop is CASSLVSGRAMDEQFF. Written as DNA, the CDR3 is TGTGCCAGCAGCTTAGTAAGCGGGAGGGCCATGGATGAGCAGTTCTTC. V usage is TRBV11-2 and J usage is TRBJ2-1; 10 bases are a match to TRBD2. CDR3 length equals 16 residues. Germline CDR1 and CDR2: SGHAT and FQNNGV. V was pared by 1 base and J by 8 bases, with 8 bases of the junction left unmatched.

This clone was seen a single time. The chain recombines TRBV5-1 with TRBJ2-1; 8 nucleotides line up with TRBD2. Germline CDR1 reads SGHRS; CDR2 reads YFSETQ. Trimming at V came to 7 bases and at J to 5 bases, leaving 11 bases not matched to a gene. The CDR3 is 15 residues long. The CDR3 is CASQEAGLANNEQFF. CDR3 sequence (DNA): TGCGCCAGCCAGGAGGCCGGACTAGCAAACAATGAGCAGTTCTTC.

The rearrangement joins TRBV6-6 to TRBJ1-6; 7 positions match TRBD1. The CDR3 has 15 amino acids. V trimming: 8 bases; J trimming: 0 bases; junction bases outside the gene matches: 4. Germline loops: CDR1 MNHNY, CDR2 SVGAGI (reference sequence). The CDR3 DNA reads TGTGCCAGCCGACGGGACAGCTCCTATAATTCACCCCTCCACTTT. Amino acids: CASRRDSSYNSPLHF.

The J gene is TRBJ1-5, the V gene TRBV7-9; perhaps TRBD1 as D (5 bases). V was clipped by 4 bases and J by 6 bases, with 13 bases between them. This CDR3 has 14 residues. Germline V gene data show CDR1 as SEHNR and CDR2 as FQNEAQ (reference sequence). CDR3: CASSSAGVIQPQHF. The CDR3 DNA follows: TGTGCCAGCAGCTCCGCGGGGGTCATTCAGCCCCAGCATTTT.

The chain carries TRBV6-6 and TRBJ2-2; 7 nucleotides align to TRBD2. This CDR3 spans 12 amino acids. The trim removed 6 bases at V and 5 bases at J, leaving 0 bases unmatched. From germline, CDR1 is MNHNY and CDR2 SVGAGI (reference sequence). This CDR3 reads CASRLATGELFF. CDR3 bases: TGTGCCAGCAGACTAGCGACCGGGGAGCTGTTTTTT.

The chain joins TRBV11-2 to TRBJ2-7, with a weak D call TRBD2 (6 bases). This CDR3 is 13 amino acids long. V dropped 5 bases and J dropped 7 bases, with 15 bases sitting between them. The V gene's germline CDR1 is SGHAT and CDR2 FQNNGV. The CDR3 DNA reads as TGTGCCAGCAGCCCAGCGGGTACCATAGAGCAGTACTTC. Translation: CASSPAGTIEQYF.

The chain couples TRBV5-1 to TRBJ2-7; the match to TRBD2 covers 8 bases. Per the germline V gene, CDR1 is SGHRS and CDR2 is YFSETQ. The CDR3 is 14 residues long. Unmatched junction bases numbered 6, after V lost 4 bases and J lost 3 bases. The DNA for the CDR3 is TGCGCCAGCAGCCATAGCGGGGAGTTCTACGAGCAGTACTTC. This translates into CASSHSGEFYEQYF.

The gene calls are TRBV6-5 and TRBJ1-4; D is perhaps TRBD1 (6 bases). The V and J ends lost 0 bases and 4 bases respectively, with 12 bases between them. The germline gives CDR1 MNHEY, CDR2 SVGAGI. The CDR3 loop spans 16 amino acids. DNA of the CDR3: TGTGCCAGCAGTTACTCTTTCCAGGGGAGTAATGAAAAACTGTTTTTT. Amino acid sequence: CASSYSFQGSNEKLFF.

The CDR3 loop reads CASSQTGANVLTF. DNA of the CDR3: TGTGCCAGCAGCCAGACAGGGGCCAACGTCCTGACTTTC. This chain joins TRBV5-5 and TRBJ2-6; D is undetermined. The CDR3 has 13 amino acids. Trimming left V 4 bases short and J 4 bases short, with 6 bases between. Germline values: CDR1 SGHKS, CDR2 YYEKEE (reference sequence).